The TCR beta chain described here comes from a study of T cells in Graves' hyperthyroidism and ophthalmopathy. CDR3 size: 13 residues. Germline V gene lookup returns CDR1 MNHEY and CDR2 SVGAGI. The ends were cut back, 0 bases at V and 5 bases at J, with 7 bases in the middle. Study conclusions and caveats: The model's output predicted ophthalmopathy at a median of roughly 6.9 months prior to onset. From stable hyperthyroidism, ophthalmopathy was set apart by a 13 V-J model.

This clonotype was found a few times. Antigen specificity is unknown. TCR beta CDR3 sequences were amplified from RNA transcripts. HTBI primers were used for first-round RT-PCR of the TCR CDR3. One entry per CDR3 protein results from TCRdb running MiXCR on the multiplex PCR reads. The profile shows some 50,000 distinct CDR3 sequences, around half of them singletons. The TCR comes from a woman aged 45-59 years with Graves' ophthalmopathy. The sequencing input was blood. The chain recombines TRBV6-5 with TRBJ1-1; possible D gene TRBD1, 5 bases. DNA for the CDR3: TGTGCCAGCAGTTACTCTGGGGGGACTGAAGCTTTCTTT. This translates into CASSYSGGTEAFF.